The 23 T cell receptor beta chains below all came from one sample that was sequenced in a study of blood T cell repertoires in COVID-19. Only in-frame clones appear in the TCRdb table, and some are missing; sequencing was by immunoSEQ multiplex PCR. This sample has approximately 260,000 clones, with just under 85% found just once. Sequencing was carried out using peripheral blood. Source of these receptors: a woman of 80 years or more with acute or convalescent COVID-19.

CDR3 in DNA: TGTGCCAGTAGTATAGGAGGACGACAGGCGACAGATCAGCCCCAGCATTTT. This encodes CASSIGGRQATDQPQHF. V is TRBV19 and J is TRBJ1-5; D is perhaps TRBD1 (6 bases). Germline V gene lookup returns CDR1 LNHDA and CDR2 SQIVND (reference sequence). The V gene lost 1 base and the J gene lost 5 bases, with 18 bases spanning the gap. This CDR3 spans 17 amino acids.

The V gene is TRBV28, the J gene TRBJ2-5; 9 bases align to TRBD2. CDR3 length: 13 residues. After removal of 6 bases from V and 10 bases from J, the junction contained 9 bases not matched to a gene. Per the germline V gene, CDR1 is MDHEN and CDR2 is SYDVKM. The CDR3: CASSVASSGVQYF. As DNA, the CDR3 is TGTGCCAGCAGCGTAGCTTCTAGCGGGGTCCAGTACTTC.

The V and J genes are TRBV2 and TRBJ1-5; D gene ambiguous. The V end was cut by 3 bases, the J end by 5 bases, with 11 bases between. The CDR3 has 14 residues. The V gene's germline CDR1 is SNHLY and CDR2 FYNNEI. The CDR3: CASSDRRTDQPQHF. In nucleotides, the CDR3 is TGTGCCAGCAGTGATAGGCGAACAGATCAGCCCCAGCATTTT.

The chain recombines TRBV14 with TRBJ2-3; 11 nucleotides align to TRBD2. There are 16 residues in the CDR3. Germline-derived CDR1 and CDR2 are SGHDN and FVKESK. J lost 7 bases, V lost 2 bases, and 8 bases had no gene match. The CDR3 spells CASSQLAGGPYNTQYF. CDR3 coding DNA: TGTGCCAGCAGCCAATTAGCGGGGGGGCCCTATAATACGCAGTATTTT.

CDR3 protein: CATSNRQGAGEQFF. In DNA, the CDR3 is TGTGCCACCAGCAACCGACAGGGGGCAGGAGAGCAGTTCTTC. The chain combines TRBV15 with TRBJ2-1, with TRBD1 identical over 10 bases. This CDR3 is 14 amino acids long. Germline V gene sequence: CDR1 LNHNV, CDR2 YYDKDF (reference sequence). The junction had 7 bases not matched to a gene; V was cut back by 4 bases and J by 10 bases.

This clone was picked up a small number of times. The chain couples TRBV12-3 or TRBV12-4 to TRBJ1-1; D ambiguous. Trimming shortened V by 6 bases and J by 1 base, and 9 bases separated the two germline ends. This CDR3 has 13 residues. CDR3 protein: CASRAVSNTEAFF. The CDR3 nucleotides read TGTGCCAGCAGAGCCGTTTCGAACACTGAAGCTTTCTTT.

This CDR3 is CASSDRAYEQYF. The CDR3 coding sequence is TGTGCCAGCAGTGACAGGGCCTACGAGCAGTACTTC. The chain links TRBV6-1 to TRBJ2-7; TRBD1 might be the D (5 bases). Trimming left V 3 bases short and J 2 bases short, with 5 bases between. CDR1 is MNHNS, CDR2 SASEGT, per germline. This CDR3 is built from 12 residues.

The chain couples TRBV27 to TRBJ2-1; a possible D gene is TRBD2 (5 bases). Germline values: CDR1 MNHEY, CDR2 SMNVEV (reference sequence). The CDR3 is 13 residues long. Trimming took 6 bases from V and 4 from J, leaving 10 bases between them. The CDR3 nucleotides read TGTGCCAGCAGAACCTCGGGGTACAATGAGCAGTTCTTC. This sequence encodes CASRTSGYNEQFF.

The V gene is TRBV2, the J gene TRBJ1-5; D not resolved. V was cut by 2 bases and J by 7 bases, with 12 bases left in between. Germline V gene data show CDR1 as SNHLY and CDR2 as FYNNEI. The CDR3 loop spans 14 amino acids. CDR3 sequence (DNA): TGTGCCAGCAGTGAACAGGCGATTAGGCAGCCCCAGCATTTT. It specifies CASSEQAIRQPQHF.

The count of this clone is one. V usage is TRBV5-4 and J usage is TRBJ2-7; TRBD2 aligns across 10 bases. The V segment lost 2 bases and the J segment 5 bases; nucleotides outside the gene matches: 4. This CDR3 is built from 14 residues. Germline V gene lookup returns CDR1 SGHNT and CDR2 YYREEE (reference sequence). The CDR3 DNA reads TGTGCCAGCAGCTTAGCGGGGGGGGGCCACGAGCAGTACTTC. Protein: CASSLAGGGHEQYF.

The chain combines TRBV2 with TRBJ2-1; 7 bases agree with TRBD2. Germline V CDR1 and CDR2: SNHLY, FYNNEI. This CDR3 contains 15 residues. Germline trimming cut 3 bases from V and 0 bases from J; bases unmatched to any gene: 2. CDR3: CASSDGGGSYNEQFF. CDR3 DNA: TGTGCCAGCAGTGACGGCGGGGGCTCCTACAATGAGCAGTTCTTC.

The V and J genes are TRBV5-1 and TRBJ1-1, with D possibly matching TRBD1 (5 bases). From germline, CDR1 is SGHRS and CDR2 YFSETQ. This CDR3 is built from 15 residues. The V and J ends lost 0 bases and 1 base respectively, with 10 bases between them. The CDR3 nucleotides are TGCGCCAGCAGCTTGGGGACAAATAAGAACACTGAAGCTTTCTTT. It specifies CASSLGTNKNTEAFF.

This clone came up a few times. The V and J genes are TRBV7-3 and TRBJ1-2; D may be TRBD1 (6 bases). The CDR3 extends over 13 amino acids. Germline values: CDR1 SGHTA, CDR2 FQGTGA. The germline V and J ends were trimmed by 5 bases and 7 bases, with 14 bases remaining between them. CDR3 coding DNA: TGTGCCAGCAGCCCCGGCCCAGGGGCTGGCTACACCTTC. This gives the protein CASSPGPGAGYTF.

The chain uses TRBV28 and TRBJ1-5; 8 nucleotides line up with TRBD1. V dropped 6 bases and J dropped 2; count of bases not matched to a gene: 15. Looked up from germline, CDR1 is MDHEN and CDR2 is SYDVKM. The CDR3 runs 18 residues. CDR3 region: CASSPDRDRSFRNQPQHF. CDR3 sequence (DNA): TGTGCCAGCAGCCCGGACAGGGATCGAAGCTTCCGCAATCAGCCCCAGCATTTT.

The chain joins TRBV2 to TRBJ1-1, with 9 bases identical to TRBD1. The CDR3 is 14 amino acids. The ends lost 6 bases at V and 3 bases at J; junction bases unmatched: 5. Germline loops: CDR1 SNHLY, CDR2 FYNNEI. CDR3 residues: CASSVGQGYTEAFF. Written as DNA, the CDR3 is TGTGCCAGCAGCGTGGGACAGGGATACACTGAAGCTTTCTTT.

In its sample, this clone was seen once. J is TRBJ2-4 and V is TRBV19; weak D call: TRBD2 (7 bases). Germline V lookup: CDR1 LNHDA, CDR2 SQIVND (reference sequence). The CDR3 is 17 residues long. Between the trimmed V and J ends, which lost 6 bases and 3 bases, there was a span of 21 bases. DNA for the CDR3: TGTGCCAGTAGCGGGCCTGTCGGGGGGCCCAACAAAAACATTCAGTACTTC. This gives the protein CASSGPVGGPNKNIQYF.

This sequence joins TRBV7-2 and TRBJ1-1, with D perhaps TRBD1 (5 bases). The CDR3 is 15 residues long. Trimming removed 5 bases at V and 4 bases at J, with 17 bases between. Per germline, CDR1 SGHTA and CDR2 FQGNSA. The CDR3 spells CASSLSTSGGTEAFF. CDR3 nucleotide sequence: TGTGCCAGCAGCCTCTCGACGTCCGGGGGCACTGAAGCTTTCTTT. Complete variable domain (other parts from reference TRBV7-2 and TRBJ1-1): GAGVSQSPSNKVTEKGKDVELRCDPISGHTALYWYRQSLGQGLEFLIYFQGNSAPDKSGLPSDRFSAERTGGSVSTLTIQRTQQEDSAVYLCASSLSTSGGTEAFFGQGTRLTVV.

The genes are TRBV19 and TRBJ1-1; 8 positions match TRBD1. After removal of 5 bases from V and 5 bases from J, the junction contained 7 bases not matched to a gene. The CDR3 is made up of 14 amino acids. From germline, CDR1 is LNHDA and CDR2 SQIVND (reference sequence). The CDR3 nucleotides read TGTGCCAGTAGTCCGCGGACAGGGCAGACTGAAGCTTTCTTT. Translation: CASSPRTGQTEAFF.

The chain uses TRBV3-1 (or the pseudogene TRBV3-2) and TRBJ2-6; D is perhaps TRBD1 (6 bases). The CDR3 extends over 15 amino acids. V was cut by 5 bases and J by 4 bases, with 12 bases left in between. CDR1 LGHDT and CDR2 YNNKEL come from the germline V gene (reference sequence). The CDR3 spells CASSSQGSGANVLTF. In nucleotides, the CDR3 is TGTGCCAGCAGCTCCCAGGGGAGCGGGGCCAACGTCCTGACTTTC.

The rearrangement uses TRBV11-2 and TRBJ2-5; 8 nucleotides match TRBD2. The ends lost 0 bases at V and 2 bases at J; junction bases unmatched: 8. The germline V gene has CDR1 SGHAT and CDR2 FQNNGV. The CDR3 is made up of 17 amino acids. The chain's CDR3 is CASSLDILASGQETQYF. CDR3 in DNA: TGTGCCAGCAGCTTAGATATATTGGCTAGCGGGCAAGAGACCCAGTACTTC.

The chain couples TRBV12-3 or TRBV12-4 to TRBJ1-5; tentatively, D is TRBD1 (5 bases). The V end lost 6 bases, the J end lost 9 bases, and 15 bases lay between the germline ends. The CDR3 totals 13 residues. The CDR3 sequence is CASSQGLLLPQHF. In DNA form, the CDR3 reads TGTGCCAGCAGCCAGGGACTCCTTCTGCCCCAGCATTTT.

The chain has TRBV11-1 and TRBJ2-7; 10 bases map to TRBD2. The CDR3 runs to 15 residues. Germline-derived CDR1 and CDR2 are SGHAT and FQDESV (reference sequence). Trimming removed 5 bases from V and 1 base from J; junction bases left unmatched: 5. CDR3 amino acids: CASSPYSGGSYEQYF. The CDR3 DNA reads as TGTGCCAGCAGCCCATATAGCGGGGGGTCCTACGAGCAGTACTTC.

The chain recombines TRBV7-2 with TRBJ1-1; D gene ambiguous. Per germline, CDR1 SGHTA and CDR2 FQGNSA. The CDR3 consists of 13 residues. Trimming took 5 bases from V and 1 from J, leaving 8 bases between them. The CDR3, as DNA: TGTGCCAGCAGCAGACGACAGAACACTGAAGCTTTCTTT. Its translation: CASSRRQNTEAFF.